Shown below are 24 T cell receptor beta chains from a single sample sequenced in a study of cytomegalovirus exposure and HLA in healthy donors. TCRdb's copy holds only in-frame clones and misses some; the assay was immunoSEQ multiplex PCR. In the table there are 260,000 or so clones, 90% of which are singletons. The sequencing sample was made of PBMCs. These receptors all come from a woman younger than 45 in good health and CMV-seronegative.

This chain links TRBV18 with TRBJ2-7; tentatively, D is TRBD2 (5 bases). The CDR3 loop spans 13 amino acids. The V gene lost 6 bases and the J gene lost 0 bases, with 9 bases spanning the gap. In germline, CDR1 is KGHSH, CDR2 LQKENI. DNA of the CDR3: TGTGCCAGCTCGCCGGGGTCCTCCTACGAGCAGTACTTC. It encodes CASSPGSSYEQYF.

The chain joins TRBV27 to TRBJ2-7; 8 bases are shared with TRBD2. There are 15 residues in the CDR3. The ends lost 4 bases at V and 3 bases at J; junction bases unmatched: 8. CDR1 and CDR2 from the germline V gene are MNHEY and SMNVEV (reference sequence). In DNA, the CDR3 is TGTGCCAGCAGTTGGTCCAGCGGGAGAGTCTACGAGCAGTACTTC. It is translated as CASSWSSGRVYEQYF.

The chain is built from TRBV7-9 and TRBJ2-2; D is ambiguous. Germline CDR1 reads SEHNR; CDR2 reads FQNEAQ (reference sequence). The CDR3 sequence is 11 residues long. The V and J ends lost 5 bases and 10 bases respectively, with 8 bases between them. Here the CDR3 DNA reads TGTGCCAGCAGCCCACCGGAGGAGCTGTTTTTT. Amino acid sequence: CASSPPEELFF. The full variable domain, with the rest looked up from reference TRBV7-9 and TRBJ2-2, is DTGVSQNPRHKITKRGQNVTFRCDPISEHNRLYWYRQTLGQGPEFLTYFQNEAQLEKSRLLSDRFSAERPKGSFSTLEIQRTEQGDSAMYLCASSPPEELFFGEGSRLTVL.

The chain combines TRBV27 with TRBJ1-5; 11 bases align to TRBD1. The CDR3 has 17 residues. Germline CDR1 MNHEY, CDR2 SMNVEV (reference sequence). Losses at the gene ends were 4 bases for V and 1 base for J; bases not matched to a gene: 6. In DNA, the CDR3 is TGTGCCAGCAGTTCCTACGGACAGGGGGCCAGCAATCAGCCCCAGCATTTT. It encodes CASSSYGQGASNQPQHF.

This rearrangement joins TRBV28 to TRBJ1-4, with TRBD1 as a possible D gene (6 bases). CDR1 and CDR2 from the germline V gene are MDHEN and SYDVKM. V was clipped by 4 bases and J by 0 bases, with 12 bases between them. This CDR3 is built from 16 residues. CDR3 region: CASSSPGAATNEKLFF. Here the CDR3 DNA reads TGTGCCAGCAGTTCCCCGGGGGCAGCAACTAATGAAAAACTGTTTTTT.

The rearrangement links TRBV18 to TRBJ1-5; 10 bases fit TRBD1. This CDR3 spans 13 amino acids. V shed 3 bases, J shed 9 bases, and the junction held 2 bases outside the gene matches. CDR1 is KGHSH and CDR2 is LQKENI in the germline V gene. Here the CDR3 reads CASSPDRGRPQHF. CDR3 bases: TGTGCCAGCTCACCGGACAGGGGGAGGCCCCAGCATTTT. The entire variable domain, with the rest obtained from reference TRBV18 and TRBJ1-5, is as follows: NAGVMQNPRHLVRRRGQEARLRCSPMKGHSHVYWYRQLPEEGLKFMVYLQKENIIDESGMPKERFSAEFPKEGPSILRIQQVVRGDSAAYFCASSPDRGRPQHFGDGTRLSIL.

This chain links TRBV14 with TRBJ1-2; weak D call: TRBD1 (5 bases). This CDR3 has 13 residues. The V gene's germline CDR1 is SGHDN and CDR2 FVKESK. Trimming left V 1 base short and J 6 bases short, with 9 bases between. Here the CDR3 DNA reads TGTGCCAGCAGCCAAGTTCTGGGGGATGGCTACACCTTC. As protein: CASSQVLGDGYTF.

J is TRBJ2-7 and V is TRBV27, with a possible D match to TRBD1 (5 bases). Trimming cost V 4 bases and J 2 bases, with 9 bases left between them. Germline CDR1 reads MNHEY; CDR2 reads SMNVEV (reference sequence). The CDR3 has 13 amino acids. The CDR3, as DNA: TGTGCCAGCAGTTCCAGGGTAGCCTACGAGCAGTACTTC. This codes for CASSSRVAYEQYF.

This chain joins TRBV15 and TRBJ2-6; possible D gene TRBD1, 6 bases. Germline assignment: CDR1 LNHNV and CDR2 YYDKDF (reference sequence). The length of the CDR3 is 14 residues. The CDR3 region is CAVQGNSGANVLTF. As DNA, the CDR3 is TGTGCGGTACAGGGAAACTCTGGGGCCAACGTCCTGACTTTC.

V is TRBV28 and J is TRBJ1-2; TRBD1 matches 7 bases. The CDR3 spans 14 residues. V lost 7 bases, J lost 4 bases, and 9 bases stayed unmatched. Germline loops: CDR1 MDHEN, CDR2 SYDVKM. The CDR3 nucleotides are TGTGCCAGCACCCTGACAGGGAGGGCCTATGGCTACACCTTC. Translation: CASTLTGRAYGYTF.

CDR3 sequence reads: CASSLAGGPGRDLNEQFF. The CDR3 DNA reads as TGTGCCAGTAGCCTAGCGGGAGGGCCGGGACGGGACCTCAATGAGCAGTTCTTC. The V call is TRBV19, the J call TRBJ2-1; 12 positions match TRBD2. Germline V lookup: CDR1 LNHDA, CDR2 SQIVND (reference sequence). V shed 6 bases and J 6 bases; nucleotides not matched to a gene: 15. CDR3 length: 18 residues.

The rearrangement joins TRBV9 to TRBJ2-7; 8 positions agree with TRBD2. Germline assignment: CDR1 SGDLS and CDR2 YYNGEE. V shed 6 bases and J 7 bases; nucleotides not matched to a gene: 15. CDR3 length equals 15 residues. The CDR3 DNA reads TGTGCCAGCATAGCTAGCGGGCGGCCAGAATCGGAGCAGTACTTC. Residues: CASIASGRPESEQYF.

The V call is TRBV15, the J call TRBJ1-4; D is uncertain. The CDR3 length is 17 residues. V was pared by 2 bases and J by 0 bases, with 13 bases between. Germline CDR1 and CDR2: LNHNV and YYDKDF (reference sequence). The CDR3 sequence: CATSRRGLLATNEKLFF. The CDR3 DNA follows: TGTGCCACCAGCAGACGAGGTCTTCTTGCAACTAATGAAAAACTGTTTTTT.

J is TRBJ2-7 and V is TRBV18; TRBD1 matches 10 bases. Trimming took 5 bases from V and 7 from J; bases not matched to a gene: 11. The CDR3 is 15 residues long. Germline assignment: CDR1 KGHSH and CDR2 LQKENI. CDR3 DNA sequence: TGTGCCAGCTCAGAATTAGACAGGGGGCTTTGGGAGCAGTACTTC. This encodes CASSELDRGLWEQYF.

The chain has TRBV6-1 and TRBJ1-1; D gene unclear. Per the germline V gene, CDR1 is MNHNS and CDR2 is SASEGT. There are 11 residues in the CDR3. V lost 9 bases to trimming and J lost 0 bases, with 5 bases between them. In DNA, the CDR3 is TGTGCCAGACGGATGAACACTGAAGCTTTCTTT. It yields the protein CARRMNTEAFF.

V and J are TRBV5-1 and TRBJ1-2; D is undetermined. V was cut by 6 bases and J by 0 bases, with 9 bases left in between. CDR1 is SGHRS and CDR2 is YFSETQ in the germline V gene. This CDR3 is 13 amino acids long. CDR3 DNA: TGCGCCAGCAAGGAGAACTCTAACTATGGCTACACCTTC. Its protein is CASKENSNYGYTF.

This clone has only one observation. CDR3 sequence: CASSVRQDAQETQYF. CDR3 sequence (DNA): TGTGCCAGCAGCGTTCGCCAGGACGCACAAGAGACCCAGTACTTC. This chain links TRBV9 with TRBJ2-5; D is undetermined. Trimming left V 2 bases short and J 2 bases short, with 13 bases between. CDR1 is SGDLS, CDR2 YYNGEE, per germline. CDR3 length: 15 residues.

This clone was counted only a few times. In DNA, the CDR3 is TGTGCCAGCAGTGCCAGTTGGCTCTACGAGCAGTACTTC. Translated, it gives CASSASWLYEQYF. V gene TRBV2 combines with J gene TRBJ2-7; D gene unclear. V shed 4 bases and J shed 3 bases, with 10 bases lying between them. This CDR3 spans 13 amino acids. Germline CDR1 is SNHLY and CDR2 is FYNNEI.

This chain joins TRBV11-2 and TRBJ2-7; 10 bases align to TRBD2. V shed 1 base, J shed 3 bases, and the junction held 3 bases outside the gene matches. CDR1 and CDR2 from the germline V gene are SGHAT and FQNNGV. There are 15 residues in the CDR3. The CDR3 nucleotides read TGTGCCAGCAGCTTAGCCTCTAGCGGGAGCTACGAGCAGTACTTC. Residues: CASSLASSGSYEQYF.

The table lists this clone with a few counts. V usage is TRBV19 and J usage is TRBJ2-7; D call uncertain. The CDR3 sequence is 14 residues long. Germline CDR1 is LNHDA and CDR2 is SQIVND (reference sequence). The V end was cut by 1 base, the J end by 2 bases, with 9 bases between. The DNA for the CDR3 is TGTGCCAGTAGTATAGGGACCGAACCCTACGAGCAGTACTTC. Amino acids: CASSIGTEPYEQYF.

V gene TRBV7-2 combines with J gene TRBJ2-7; 11 nucleotides match TRBD2. Germline lookup yields CDR1 SGHTA and CDR2 FQGNSA. Trimming took 3 bases from V and 4 from J; bases not matched to a gene: 8. The CDR3 is 16 amino acids. In DNA, the CDR3 is TGTGCCAGCAGCTTCTCACTAGCGGGAGATAGGTACGAGCAGTACTTC. Protein: CASSFSLAGDRYEQYF.

The chain is built from TRBV15 and TRBJ2-1, with 8 bases identical to TRBD2. Germline V gene lookup returns CDR1 LNHNV and CDR2 YYDKDF (reference sequence). The length of the CDR3 is 12 residues. With V trimmed by 4 bases and J by 13 bases, 6 bases remained unmatched. The DNA for the CDR3 is TGTGCCACCAGCACCTTGACTAGCGCACAGTTCTTC. Amino acids: CATSTLTSAQFF.

The gene calls are TRBV5-8 and TRBJ2-1; 7 bases line up with TRBD2. Germline trimming cut 3 bases from V and 5 bases from J; bases unmatched to any gene: 11. The CDR3 covers 16 residues. In germline, CDR1 is SGHTS, CDR2 YDEGEE. The CDR3 sequence is CASSSRTAGLNNEQFF. The CDR3 nucleotides read TGTGCCAGCAGCTCCCGTACAGCGGGACTCAACAATGAGCAGTTCTTC.

The chain combines TRBV11-3 with TRBJ2-1; 9 bases match TRBD2. Per germline, CDR1 SGHNT and CDR2 YENEEA. J was trimmed by 8 bases and V by 3 bases; bases with no gene match: 8. The CDR3 extends over 15 amino acids. The CDR3 loop is CASSLASSGTYEQFF. The CDR3 DNA is TGTGCCAGCAGCTTGGCGTCTAGCGGGACTTATGAGCAGTTCTTC.